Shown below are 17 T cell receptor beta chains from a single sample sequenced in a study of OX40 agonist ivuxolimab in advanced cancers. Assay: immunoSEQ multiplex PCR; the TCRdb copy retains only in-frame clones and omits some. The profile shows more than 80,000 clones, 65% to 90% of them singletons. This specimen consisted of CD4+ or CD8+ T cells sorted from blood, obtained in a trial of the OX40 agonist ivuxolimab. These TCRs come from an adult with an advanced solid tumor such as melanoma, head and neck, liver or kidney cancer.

CDR3 nucleotides: TGTGCCAGCAGTTCCACAGGGATGAACACTGAAGCTTTCTTT. Translated, it gives CASSSTGMNTEAFF. The chain carries TRBV27 and TRBJ1-1, with D possibly matching TRBD1 (6 bases). Trimming removed 4 bases at V and 0 bases at J, with 9 bases between. Germline V gives CDR1 MNHEY, CDR2 SMNVEV (reference sequence). The CDR3 totals 14 residues.

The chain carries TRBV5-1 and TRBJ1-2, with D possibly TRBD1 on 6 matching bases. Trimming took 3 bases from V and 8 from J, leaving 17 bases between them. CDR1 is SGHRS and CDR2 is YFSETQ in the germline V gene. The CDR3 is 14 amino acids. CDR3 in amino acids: CASSSTQGLGGYTF. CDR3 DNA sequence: TGCGCCAGCAGCTCGACACAGGGCCTAGGGGGCTACACCTTC.

CDR3 nucleotide sequence: TGTGCCAGCAGGATACTAGCGGGAGGGTTTGAGCAGTACTTC. This sequence encodes CASRILAGGFEQYF. The J gene is TRBJ2-7, the V gene TRBV6-1; TRBD2 agrees at 13 bases. The ends lost 6 bases at V and 7 bases at J; junction bases unmatched: 6. This CDR3 comprises 14 residues. Germline CDR1 and CDR2: MNHNS and SASEGT.

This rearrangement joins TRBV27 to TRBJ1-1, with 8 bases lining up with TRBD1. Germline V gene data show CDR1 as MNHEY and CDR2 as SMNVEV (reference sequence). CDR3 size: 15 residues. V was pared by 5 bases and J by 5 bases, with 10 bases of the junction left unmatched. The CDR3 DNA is TGTGCCAGCAGTCCGCATACAGGGGGACGTACTGAAGCTTTCTTT. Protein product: CASSPHTGGRTEAFF.

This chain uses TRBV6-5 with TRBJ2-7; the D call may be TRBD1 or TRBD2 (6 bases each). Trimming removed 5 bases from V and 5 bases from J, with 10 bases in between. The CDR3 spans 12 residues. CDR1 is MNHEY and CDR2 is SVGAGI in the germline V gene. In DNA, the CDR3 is TGTGCCAGCAGTGGAGGGGGTAACGAGCAGTACTTC. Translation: CASSGGGNEQYF.

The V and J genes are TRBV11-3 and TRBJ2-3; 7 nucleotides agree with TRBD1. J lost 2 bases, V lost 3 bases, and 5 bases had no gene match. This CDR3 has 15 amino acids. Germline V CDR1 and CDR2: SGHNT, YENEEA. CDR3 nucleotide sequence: TGTGCCAGCAGCTTGGGACAGCAAAACACAGATACGCAGTATTTT. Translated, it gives CASSLGQQNTDTQYF.

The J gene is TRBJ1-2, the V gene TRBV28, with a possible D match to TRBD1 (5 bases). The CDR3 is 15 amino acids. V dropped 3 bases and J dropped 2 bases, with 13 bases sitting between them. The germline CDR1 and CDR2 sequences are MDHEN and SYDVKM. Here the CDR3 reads CASSFIGGRNYGYTF. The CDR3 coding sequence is TGTGCCAGCAGTTTCATCGGGGGACGGAACTATGGCTACACCTTC.

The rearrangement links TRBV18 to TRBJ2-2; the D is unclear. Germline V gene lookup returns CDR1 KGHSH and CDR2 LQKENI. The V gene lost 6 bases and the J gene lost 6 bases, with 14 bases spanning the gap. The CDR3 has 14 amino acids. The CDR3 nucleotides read TGTGCCAGCTCCCCCGCGGATCTCCCCGGGGAGCTGTTTTTT. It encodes CASSPADLPGELFF.

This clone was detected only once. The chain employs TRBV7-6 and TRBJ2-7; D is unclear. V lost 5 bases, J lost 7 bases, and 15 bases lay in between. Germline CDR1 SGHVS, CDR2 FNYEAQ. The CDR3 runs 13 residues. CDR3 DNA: TGTGCCAGCAGCCAAAGCCGGTACGGGGAGCAGTACTTC. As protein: CASSQSRYGEQYF.

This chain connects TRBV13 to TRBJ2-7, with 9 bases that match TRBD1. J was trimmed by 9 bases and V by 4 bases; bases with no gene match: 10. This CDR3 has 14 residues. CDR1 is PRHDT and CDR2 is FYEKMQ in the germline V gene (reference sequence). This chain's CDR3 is CASSSPGQGAGQYF. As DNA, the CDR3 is TGTGCCAGCAGCTCTCCGGGACAGGGTGCCGGGCAGTACTTC.

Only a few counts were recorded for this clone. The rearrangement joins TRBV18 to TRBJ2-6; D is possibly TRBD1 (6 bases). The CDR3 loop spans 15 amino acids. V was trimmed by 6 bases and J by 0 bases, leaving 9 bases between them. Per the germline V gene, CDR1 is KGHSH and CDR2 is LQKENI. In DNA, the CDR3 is TGTGCCAGCTCCCAGACAGGCTCTGGGGCCAACGTCCTGACTTTC. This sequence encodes CASSQTGSGANVLTF. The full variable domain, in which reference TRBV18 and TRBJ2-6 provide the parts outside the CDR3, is NAGVMQNPRHLVRRRGQEARLRCSPMKGHSHVYWYRQLPEEGLKFMVYLQKENIIDESGMPKERFSAEFPKEGPSILRIQQVVRGDSAAYFCASSQTGSGANVLTFGAGSRLTVL.

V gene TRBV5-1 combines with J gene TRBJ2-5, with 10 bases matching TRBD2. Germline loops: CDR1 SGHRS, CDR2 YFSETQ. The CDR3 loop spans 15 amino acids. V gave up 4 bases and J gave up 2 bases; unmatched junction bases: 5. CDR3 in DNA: TGCGCCAGCAGCGAACTAGCGGGAACTCAAGAGACCCAGTACTTC. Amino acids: CASSELAGTQETQYF.

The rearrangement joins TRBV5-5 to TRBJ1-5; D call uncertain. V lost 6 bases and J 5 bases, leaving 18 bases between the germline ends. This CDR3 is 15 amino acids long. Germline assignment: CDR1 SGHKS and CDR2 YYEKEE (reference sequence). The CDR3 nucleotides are TGTGCCAGCACCCACGACGGACGGTCCGATCAGCCCCAGCATTTT. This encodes CASTHDGRSDQPQHF.

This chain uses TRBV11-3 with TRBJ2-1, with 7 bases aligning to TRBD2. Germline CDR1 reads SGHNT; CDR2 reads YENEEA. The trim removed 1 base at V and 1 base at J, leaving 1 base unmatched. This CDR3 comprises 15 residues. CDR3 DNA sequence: TGTGCCAGCAGCTTAGCGGGAGGTTCCTACAATGAGCAGTTCTTC. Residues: CASSLAGGSYNEQFF.

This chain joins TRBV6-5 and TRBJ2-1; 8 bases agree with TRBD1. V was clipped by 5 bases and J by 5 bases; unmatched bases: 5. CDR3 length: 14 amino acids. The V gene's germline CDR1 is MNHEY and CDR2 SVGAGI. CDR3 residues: CASSTGTGDNEQFF. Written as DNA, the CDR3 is TGTGCCAGCAGTACCGGGACAGGTGACAATGAGCAGTTCTTC.

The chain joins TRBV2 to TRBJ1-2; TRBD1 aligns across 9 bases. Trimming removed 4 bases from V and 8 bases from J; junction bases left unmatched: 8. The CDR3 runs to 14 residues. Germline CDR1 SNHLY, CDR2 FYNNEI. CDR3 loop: CASSAEGGTGGYTF. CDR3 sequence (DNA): TGTGCCAGCAGTGCTGAGGGAGGGACAGGGGGCTACACCTTC. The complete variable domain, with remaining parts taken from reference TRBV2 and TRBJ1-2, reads EPEVTQTPSHQVTQMGQEVILRCVPISNHLYFYWYRQILGQKVEFLVSFYNNEISEKSEIFDDQFSVERPDGSNFTLKIRSTKLEDSAMYFCASSAEGGTGGYTFGSGTRLTVV.

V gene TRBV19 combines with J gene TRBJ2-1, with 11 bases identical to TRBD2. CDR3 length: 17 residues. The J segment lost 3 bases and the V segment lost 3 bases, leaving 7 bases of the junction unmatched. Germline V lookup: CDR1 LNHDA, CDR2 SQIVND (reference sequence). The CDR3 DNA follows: TGTGCCAGTAGTATCCGGATAGCGGGAGGGCTCTACAATGAGCAGTTCTTC. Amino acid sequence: CASSIRIAGGLYNEQFF. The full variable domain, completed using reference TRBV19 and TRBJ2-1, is DGGITQSPKYLFRKEGQNVTLSCEQNLNHDAMYWYRQDPGQGLRLIYYSQIVNDFQKGDIAEGYSVSREKKESFPLTVTSAQKNPTAFYLCASSIRIAGGLYNEQFFGPGTRLTVL.